These T cell receptor beta chains were read from a single sample in a study of blood T cells in healthy people across ages. MiXCR, applied by TCRdb to the 5' RACE reads, yields one record per CDR3 protein. The sample has around 2 million distinct CDR3 sequences; about two fifths are singletons. Material: blood. These receptors were collected from a human donor in good health. CDR3s leave out the opening cysteine and the closing phenylalanine or tryptophan. Each record gives: J gene, CDR3 length, V gene, CDR3 protein.

TRBJ2-1 | 13 | TRBV20-1 | SATRGGTIYNEQF
TRBJ1-2 | 12 | TRBV5-1 | ASSLEGGVSGYT
TRBJ2-1 | 14 | TRBV7-8 | ASSWTGDSRDNEQF
TRBJ2-7 | 13 | TRBV20-1 | SARDDGGAVSEQY
TRBJ2-4 | 10 | TRBV28 | ASRQGRNIQY
TRBJ2-3 | 11 | TRBV6-1 | ASRDRSSDTQY
TRBJ2-1 | 15 | TRBV7-8 | ASSLGGSRSSYNEQF
TRBJ2-5 | 15 | TRBV4-2 | ASSQDGWVASGETQY
TRBJ2-5 | 13 | TRBV15 | ATSRAGRYQETQY
TRBJ2-1 | 10 | TRBV29-1 | SLGDGGNEQF
TRBJ2-4 | 13 | TRBV4-3 | ASSPQRLVRDIQY
TRBJ1-1 | 10 | TRBV5-1 | DSSLEGAYAF
TRBJ1-2 | 12 | TRBV18 | ASSPDRSLGGYT
TRBJ1-1 | 14 | TRBV5-1 | ASSSGTDYLNTEAF
TRBJ1-2 | 14 | TRBV12-3/TRBV12-4 | ASTLGTGTYNYGYT
NA | 12 | TRBV20-1 | SAKGTEGLNEQY
TRBJ1-1 | 11 | TRBV10-3 | AISGGDSTEAF
TRBJ2-5 | 11 | TRBV28 | ASSLGASGTQY
TRBJ2-3 | 10 | TRBV12-3/TRBV12-4 | ASHAGTDTQY
TRBJ2-1 | 11 | TRBV7-3 | ASSFEGSSEQF
TRBJ2-5 | 11 | TRBV6-5 | ASSLVGTRTQY
TRBJ1-2 | 10 | TRBV29-1 | SVEDRDDGYT
TRBJ2-2 | 13 | TRBV10-3 | AISSPSSGGGELF
TRBJ1-2 | 11 | TRBV6-5 | ATYRGLALGYT
TRBJ1-5 | 14 | TRBV21-1 | AGSKADREANQPQH
TRBJ2-1 | 18 | TRBV6-2/TRBV6-3 | ASSKRTGGVSTGSYNEQF
TRBJ2-5 | 13 | TRBV4-1 | ASSQRTSGKETQY
TRBJ2-7 | 11 | TRBV29-1 | SARPAGIYEQY
TRBJ2-5 | 13 | TRBV11-2 | ASNPSGALQETQY
TRBJ1-1 | 14 | TRBV11-3 | ASSRSTALLNTEAF
TRBJ1-1 | 12 | TRBV7-3 | ASSAQGQNTEAF
TRBJ1-1 | 10 | TRBV20-1 | SAVDTNTEAF
TRBJ1-2 | 10 | TRBV7-9 | ASSFNHYGYT
TRBJ2-5 | 11 | TRBV12-3/TRBV12-4 | ASSTGQQETQY
TRBJ2-7 | 13 | TRBV7-9 | ASSLVAGQLYEQY
TRBJ2-1 | 14 | TRBV9 | ASSAGPPRTATQQF
TRBJ2-7 | 12 | TRBV9 | ASSVEGLANEQY
TRBJ1-2 | 11 | TRBV12-3/TRBV12-4 | ASTPGSRDGYT
NA | 14 | TRBV12-3/TRBV12-4 | ASSSYSYRSYNEQY
TRBJ2-1 | 14 | TRBV20-1 | SALTRSEGSYNEQF
TRBJ1-2 | 13 | TRBV4-3 | ASSQDGNERFGYT
TRBJ2-1 | 10 | TRBV12-3/TRBV12-4 | ASSFRVNEQF
TRBJ1-5 | 12 | TRBV5-6 | AGSSITFNQPQH
TRBJ1-6 | 13 | TRBV10-3 | AISESGQDNSPLH
TRBJ2-7 | 13 | TRBV5-5 | ASSLGAAYSYEQY
NA | 14 | TRBV3-1 | ASSLQRGGLGETQY
TRBJ2-7 | 14 | TRBV11-2 | ASSLEPSPPSYEQY
TRBJ1-2 | 10 | TRBV10-3 | ASWNLNYGYT
TRBJ2-5 | 11 | TRBV20-1 | SAKSGYQETQY
TRBJ2-1 | 13 | TRBV4-3 | ASSQPGSGGYEQF